Presented here are 10 T cell receptor beta chains from one specimen sequenced in a study of T cell responses to AZD1222 COVID-19 vaccine. Clones were sequenced by immunoSEQ multiplex PCR, and TCRdb holds only the in-frame ones, with some missing. The sample records 190,000 or so clones, roughly 92% being singletons. This sample comprised peripheral blood, obtained 28 days after the second AZD1222 dose. The receptor source for this set is an adult who received the AZD1222 COVID-19 vaccine.

This sequence joins TRBV20-1 and TRBJ2-1, with TRBD2 identical over 16 bases. CDR3 size: 15 residues. V lost 3 bases, J lost 6 bases, and 2 bases stayed unmatched. Germline loops: CDR1 DFQATT, CDR2 SNEGSKA (reference sequence). CDR3 residues: CSASGTSGGANEQFF. For the CDR3, the DNA is TGCAGTGCTAGTGGGACTAGCGGGGGGGCCAATGAGCAGTTCTTC.

The chain carries TRBV12-3 or TRBV12-4 and TRBJ2-1, with unresolved D. Trimming removed 5 bases at V and 7 bases at J, with 12 bases between. The CDR3 has 13 amino acids. CDR3 residues: CASSLNRWNEQFF. In nucleotides, the CDR3 is TGTGCCAGCAGTCTTAATCGGTGGAATGAGCAGTTCTTC.

This chain joins TRBV19 and TRBJ1-2, with D unresolved. Germline V lookup: CDR1 LNHDA, CDR2 SQIVND (reference sequence). V lost 1 base and J lost 3, with 9 bases in between. There are 14 residues in the CDR3. CDR3 nucleotide sequence: TGTGCCAGTAGTATAGCGCCGGGCTACTATGGCTACACCTTC. Translated, it gives CASSIAPGYYGYTF.

This chain joins TRBV5-4 and TRBJ2-2, with a tentative D call TRBD2 (6 bases). The CDR3 contains 16 residues. Germline V gene lookup returns CDR1 SGHNT and CDR2 YYREEE (reference sequence). Trimming pared 3 bases from V and 0 bases from J, leaving 12 bases between. CDR3 DNA: TGTGCCAGCAGCTCCTCCCCGGGGGCGAACACCGGGGAGCTGTTTTTT. The encoded protein is CASSSSPGANTGELFF.

The chain combines TRBV9 with TRBJ2-1, with a tentative D call TRBD2 (7 bases). The germline V gene has CDR1 SGDLS and CDR2 YYNGEE. V was clipped by 0 bases and J by 4 bases, with 14 bases between them. The length of the CDR3 is 16 residues. The CDR3: CASSVEGGAYYNEQFF. Written as DNA, the CDR3 is TGTGCCAGCAGCGTAGAAGGGGGGGCGTATTACAATGAGCAGTTCTTC. Complete variable domain (other parts from reference TRBV9 and TRBJ2-1): DSGVTQTPKHLITATGQRVTLRCSPRSGDLSVYWYQQSLDQGLQFLIQYYNGEERAKGNILERFSAQQFPDLHSELNLSSLELGDSALYFCASSVEGGAYYNEQFFGPGTRLTVL.

V and J are TRBV15 and TRBJ1-2; TRBD1 matches at 8 bases. Per the germline V gene, CDR1 is LNHNV and CDR2 is YYDKDF (reference sequence). The length of the CDR3 is 16 residues. V was pared by 3 bases and J by 4 bases, with 10 bases of the junction left unmatched. In DNA form, the CDR3 reads TGTGCCACCAGCAGGGGTCAGGGGGCATCTGGCTATGGCTACACCTTC. Protein product: CATSRGQGASGYGYTF.

This sequence joins TRBV6-5 and TRBJ2-1; the match to TRBD2 covers 8 bases. The CDR3 covers 15 residues. After removal of 5 bases from V and 4 bases from J, the junction contained 7 bases not matched to a gene. Germline V gene data show CDR1 as MNHEY and CDR2 as SVGAGI. As DNA, the CDR3 is TGTGCCAGCAGTCCTCCGGGGGGGCTTTACAATGAGCAGTTCTTC. Amino acid sequence: CASSPPGGLYNEQFF.

The chain is built from TRBV7-2 and TRBJ1-1, with 8 bases identical to TRBD1. The length of the CDR3 is 15 residues. The junction had 6 bases not matched to a gene; V was cut back by 5 bases and J by 1 base. CDR1 is SGHTA and CDR2 is FQGNSA in the germline V gene. The CDR3 protein is CASSDRGRGNTEAFF. CDR3 DNA: TGTGCCAGCAGCGACAGGGGACGTGGGAACACTGAAGCTTTCTTT.

The chain uses TRBV27 and TRBJ2-7; D is uncertain. V dropped 2 bases and J dropped 3 bases, with 17 bases sitting between them. Germline V gene data show CDR1 as MNHEY and CDR2 as SMNVEV (reference sequence). The CDR3 loop spans 16 amino acids. CDR3 nucleotides: TGTGCCAGCAGTTTAAAGGCCTCGGGTGGCTACTACGAGCAGTACTTC. As protein: CASSLKASGGYYEQYF.

The chain joins TRBV9 to TRBJ1-4; no definite D call. CDR1 is SGDLS and CDR2 is YYNGEE in the germline V gene. The CDR3 is made up of 17 amino acids. V was trimmed by 4 bases and J by 0 bases, leaving 16 bases between them. The CDR3 loop reads CASSISTGVATNEKLFF. The CDR3 nucleotides are TGTGCCAGCAGCATATCTACGGGAGTTGCAACTAATGAAAAACTGTTTTTT.